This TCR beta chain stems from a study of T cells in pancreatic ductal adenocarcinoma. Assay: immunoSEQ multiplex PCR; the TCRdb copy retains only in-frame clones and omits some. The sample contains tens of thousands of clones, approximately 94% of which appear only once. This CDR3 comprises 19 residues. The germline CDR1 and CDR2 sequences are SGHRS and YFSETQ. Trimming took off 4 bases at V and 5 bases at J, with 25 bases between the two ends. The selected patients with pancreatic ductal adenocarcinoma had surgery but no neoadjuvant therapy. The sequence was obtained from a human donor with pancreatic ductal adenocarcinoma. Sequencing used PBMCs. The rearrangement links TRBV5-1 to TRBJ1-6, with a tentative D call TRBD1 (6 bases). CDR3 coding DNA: TGCGCCAGCAGCCCCTCAGGGGTGCTCGGCGGGGTTCATAATTCACCCCTCCACTTT. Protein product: CASSPSGVLGGVHNSPLHF.